This T cell receptor (beta chain) appears in the sequencing data of a study of naive and memory T cell subsets. The ends lost 2 bases at V and 6 bases at J; junction bases unmatched: 6. The germline V gene has CDR1 SGHRS and CDR2 YFSETQ. The CDR3 covers 15 residues. Cells stained for CD3, CD4, CD8, CD45RA and CD27 were sorted into four subsets. General study findings and limits: RNA-based TCR counts may shift with T cell activation and differentiation.

Details on this clonotype: Its antigen is as yet unknown.

Two oligonucleotides, mixed equimolar, formed the beta constant-region primer covering TRBC1 and TRBC2. Four rounds of PCR amplified the ligated cDNA using nested alpha and beta constant-region primers plus SP2. TCRdb redid the calling of the UMI-ligation and nested PCR reads with MiXCR, one entry per CDR3 protein. The data show 77,000 or so distinct CDR3 sequences, with under 15% seen just once and 0.7% to 0.95% held by the top ten. This clonotype was obtained from a human donor in good health. Sequenced sample: central memory CD4+ T cells from blood. The chain uses TRBV5-1 and TRBJ1-2; TRBD1 matches at 11 bases. The CDR3 is CASSLHGQGADGYTF. DNA of the CDR3: TGCGCCAGCAGCTTACACGGACAGGGGGCTGATGGCTACACCTTC.